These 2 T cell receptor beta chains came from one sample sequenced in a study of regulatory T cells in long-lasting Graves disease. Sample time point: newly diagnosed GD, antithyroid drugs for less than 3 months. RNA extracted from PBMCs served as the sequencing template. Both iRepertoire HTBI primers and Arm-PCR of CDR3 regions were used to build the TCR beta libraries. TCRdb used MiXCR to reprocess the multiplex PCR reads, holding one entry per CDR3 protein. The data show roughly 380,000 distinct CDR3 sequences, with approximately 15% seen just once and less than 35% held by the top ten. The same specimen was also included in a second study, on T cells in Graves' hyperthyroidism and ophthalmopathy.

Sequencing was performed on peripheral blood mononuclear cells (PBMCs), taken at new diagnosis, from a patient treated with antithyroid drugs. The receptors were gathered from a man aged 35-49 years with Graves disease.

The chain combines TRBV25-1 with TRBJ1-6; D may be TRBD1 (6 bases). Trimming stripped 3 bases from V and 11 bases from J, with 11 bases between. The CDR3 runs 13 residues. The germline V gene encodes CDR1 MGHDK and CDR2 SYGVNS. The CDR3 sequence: CASSEGAGTPLHF. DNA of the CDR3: TGTGCCAGCAGTGAGGGGGCCGGGACACCCCTCCACTTT.

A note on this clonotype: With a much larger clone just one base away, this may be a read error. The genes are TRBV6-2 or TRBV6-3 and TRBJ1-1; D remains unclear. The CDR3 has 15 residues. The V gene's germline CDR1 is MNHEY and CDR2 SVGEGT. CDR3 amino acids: CAGSYSSDIPTEAFF. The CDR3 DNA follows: TGTGCCGGCAGTTACTCTTCAGACATCCCGACTGAAGCTTTCTTT.